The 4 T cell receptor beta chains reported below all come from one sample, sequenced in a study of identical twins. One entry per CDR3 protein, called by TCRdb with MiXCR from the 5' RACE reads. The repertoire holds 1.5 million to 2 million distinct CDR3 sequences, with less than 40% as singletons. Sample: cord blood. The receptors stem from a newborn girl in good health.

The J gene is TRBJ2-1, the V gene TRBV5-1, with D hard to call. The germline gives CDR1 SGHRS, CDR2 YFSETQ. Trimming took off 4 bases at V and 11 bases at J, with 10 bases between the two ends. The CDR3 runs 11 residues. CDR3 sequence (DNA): TGCGCCAGCAGCCAAACGGAGAAGCAGTTCTTC. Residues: CASSQTEKQFF. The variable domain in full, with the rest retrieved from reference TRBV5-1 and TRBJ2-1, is KAGVTQTPRYLIKTRGQQVTLSCSPISGHRSVSWYQQTPGQGLQFLFEYFSETQRNKGNFPGRFSGRQFSNSRSEMNVSTLELGDSALYLCASSQTEKQFFGPGTRLTVL.

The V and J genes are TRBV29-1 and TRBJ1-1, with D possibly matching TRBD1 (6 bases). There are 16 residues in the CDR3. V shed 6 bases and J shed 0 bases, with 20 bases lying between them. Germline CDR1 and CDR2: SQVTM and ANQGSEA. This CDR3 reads CSVKAGGVGMNTEAFF. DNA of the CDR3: TGCAGCGTGAAGGCGGGGGGCGTGGGTATGAACACTGAAGCTTTCTTT.

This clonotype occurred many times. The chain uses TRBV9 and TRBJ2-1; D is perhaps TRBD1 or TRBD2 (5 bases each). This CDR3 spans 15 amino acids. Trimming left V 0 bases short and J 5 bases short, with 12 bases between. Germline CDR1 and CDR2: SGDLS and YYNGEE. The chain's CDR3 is CASSVAPGRNNEQFF. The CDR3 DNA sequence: TGTGCCAGCAGCGTAGCTCCGGGACGGAACAATGAGCAGTTCTTC.

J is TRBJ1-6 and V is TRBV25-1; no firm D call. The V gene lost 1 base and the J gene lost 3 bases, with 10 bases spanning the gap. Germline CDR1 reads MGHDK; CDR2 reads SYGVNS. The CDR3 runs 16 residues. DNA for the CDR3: TGTGCCAGCAGTGAATGGGGAGGGAACTATAATTCACCCCTCCACTTT. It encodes CASSEWGGNYNSPLHF.